Below, 27 T cell receptor beta chains from the same sample are listed, as sequenced in a study of blood T cells in healthy people across ages. For the second PCR, which ran for about 6 to 11 cycles, a sample-barcoded 5' primer and a J-beta primer mix were used. TCRdb independently ran MiXCR on the 5' RACE reads; one entry per CDR3 protein. The repertoire holds about 800,000 distinct CDR3 sequences, with less than 60% as singletons. The sample comprised blood. Source of these receptors: a man at least 80 years old in good health.

This clonotype was detected only a few times. This rearrangement joins TRBV5-1 to TRBJ1-1, with 10 bases matching TRBD1. The length of the CDR3 is 16 residues. Per germline, CDR1 SGHRS and CDR2 YFSETQ. The V and J ends lost 0 bases and 3 bases, in that order; junction bases with no gene match: 5. The CDR3 spells CASSLAGTGAHTEAFF. The CDR3 nucleotides read TGCGCCAGCAGCTTGGCCGGGACAGGGGCGCACACTGAAGCTTTCTTT.

The gene calls are TRBV20-1 and TRBJ2-3; D is unresolved. The germline CDR1 and CDR2 sequences are DFQATT and SNEGSKA (reference sequence). With 1 base removed from V and 7 bases from J, the gap between germline ends came to 6 bases. This CDR3 has 11 amino acids. The CDR3 loop reads CSARVVNTQYF. As DNA, the CDR3 is TGCAGTGCTAGAGTCGTGAATACGCAGTATTTT.

Comment on this clonotype: A much bigger clone sits one base away, suggesting this may be a read error. The V and J genes are TRBV7-9 and TRBJ2-7; D may be TRBD2 (6 bases). V lost 5 bases, J lost 5 bases, and 16 bases lay in between. The CDR3 length is 14 residues. Germline loops: CDR1 SEHNR, CDR2 FQNEAQ (reference sequence). Here the CDR3 reads CASSPGGPVHEQYF. CDR3 DNA: TGTGCCAGCAGCCCCGGAGGGCCTGTCCACGAGCAGTACTTC.

This chain connects TRBV2 to TRBJ2-3; TRBD1 matches 9 bases. This CDR3 has 12 residues. V lost 3 bases, J lost 13 bases, and 5 bases stayed unmatched. Germline V gene data show CDR1 as SNHLY and CDR2 as FYNNEI. In DNA, the CDR3 is TGTGCCAGCAGTGATCACAGGGGGCTCAAGTATTTT. Its protein is CASSDHRGLKYF.

The table lists this clonotype with a few counts. This rearrangement joins TRBV6-6 to TRBJ1-4; D remains ambiguous. Trimming took 0 bases from V and 0 from J, leaving 11 bases between them. The length of the CDR3 is 17 residues. Germline CDR1 MNHNY, CDR2 SVGAGI (reference sequence). The CDR3 DNA sequence: TGTGCCAGCAGTTACTCGTCGGATCCAACAACTAATGAAAAACTGTTTTTT. Residues: CASSYSSDPTTNEKLFF.

This clonotype was observed at least ten times. The chain links TRBV5-6 to TRBJ2-7; a possible D gene is TRBD1 (5 bases). V was clipped by 0 bases and J by 2 bases, with 9 bases between them. The CDR3 length is 14 residues. Germline CDR1 is SGHDT and CDR2 is YYEEEE. The CDR3 DNA reads TGTGCCAGCAGCTTGGGACAGACAACCTACGAGCAGTACTTC. It translates to CASSLGQTTYEQYF. The variable domain in full, with the rest retrieved from reference TRBV5-6 and TRBJ2-7, is DAGVTQSPTHLIKTRGQQVTLRCSPKSGHDTVSWYQQALGQGPQFIFQYYEEEERQRGNFPDRFSGHQFPNYSSELNVNALLLGDSALYLCASSLGQTTYEQYFGPGTRLTVT.

The chain carries TRBV6-2 or TRBV6-3 and TRBJ1-6, with D tentatively TRBD1 (5 bases). Per the germline V gene, CDR1 is MNHEY and CDR2 is SVGEGT. The V gene lost 6 bases and the J gene lost 7 bases, with 16 bases spanning the gap. This CDR3 is 15 amino acids long. CDR3 nucleotide sequence: TGTGCCAGCAGCCGCCTGGGGACTATGAATTCACCCCTCCACTTT. It encodes CASSRLGTMNSPLHF.

The rearrangement joins TRBV12-5 to TRBJ2-1; 11 nucleotides line up with TRBD2. TRBJ2-7 explains the end of the DNA better; the J call may be wrong. CDR1 LGHNT and CDR2 FRNRAP come from the germline V gene. This CDR3 region has 17 residues. The CDR3 sequence is CASGLVIAGGSYNEQYF. The CDR3 nucleotides are TGTGCTAGTGGTTTGGTCATAGCGGGAGGGTCCTACAATGAGCAGTACTTC.

The V and J genes are TRBV20-1 and TRBJ1-4; D perhaps matches TRBD1 (6 bases). V lost 3 bases and J lost 2, with 13 bases in between. This CDR3 has 15 residues. Germline CDR1 DFQATT, CDR2 SNEGSKA (reference sequence). CDR3 nucleotides: TGCAGTGCTAGCGGAGGGGGACCCACTAATGAAAAACTGTTTTTT. Its protein is CSASGGGPTNEKLFF.

The chain's CDR3 is CASSLGKNQPQHF. CDR3 nucleotide sequence: TGTGCCAGCAGCCTCGGGAAAAATCAGCCCCAGCATTTT. This rearrangement joins TRBV7-9 to TRBJ1-5, with unresolved D. Trimming stripped 5 bases from V and 4 bases from J, with 9 bases between. CDR1 is SEHNR and CDR2 is FQNEAQ in the germline V gene (reference sequence). CDR3 length: 13 residues.

The chain links TRBV4-2 to TRBJ1-2; D is unclear. CDR3 length equals 17 residues. With 2 bases removed from V and 1 base from J, the gap between germline ends came to 17 bases. Germline V lookup: CDR1 LGHNA, CDR2 YNFKEQ. This CDR3 reads CASSQLARRGSNYGYTF. Here the CDR3 DNA reads TGTGCCAGCAGCCAATTGGCGAGGAGAGGTAGTAACTATGGCTACACCTTC.

The rearrangement links TRBV5-1 to TRBJ2-3; 9 positions match TRBD2. CDR3 length equals 16 residues. With 4 bases clipped from V and 2 bases from J, the junction kept 8 bases outside the gene matches. Germline CDR1 is SGHRS and CDR2 is YFSETQ. CDR3 residues: CASSPNLAGLTDTQYF. The DNA of the CDR3 is TGCGCCAGCAGCCCGAATCTAGCGGGACTCACAGATACGCAGTATTTT.

Turning to this clonotype: This may stem from a read error, because a much larger clone lies one nucleotide away. The gene calls are TRBV29-1 and TRBJ1-2; D may be TRBD1 (6 bases). The germline V gene encodes CDR1 SQVTM and CDR2 ANQGSEA. The CDR3 runs 9 residues. The germline V and J ends were trimmed by 7 bases and 10 bases, with 10 bases remaining between them. The CDR3 reads CSEGDDYTF. The CDR3 DNA reads TGCAGCGAGGGGGATGACTACACCTTC.

This clonotype was seen only a few times. A clone one base away is much larger, so this may be a read error. This chain links TRBV29-1 with TRBJ2-1; D is undetermined. Germline V gene sequence: CDR1 SQVTM, CDR2 ANQGSEA. The CDR3 runs to 11 residues. The CDR3 here is CSGEVGLEQFF. In DNA form, the CDR3 reads TGCAGCGGTGAAGTGGGGTTGGAGCAGTTCTTC.

The chain links TRBV3-1 to TRBJ1-2, with D uncertain. In germline, CDR1 is LGHDT, CDR2 YNNKEL (reference sequence). Deletions cut 3 bases from V and 0 bases from J, with 5 bases between. CDR3 length: 13 residues. The CDR3 sequence is CASSQPANYGYTF. CDR3 DNA: TGTGCCAGCAGCCAGCCAGCTAACTATGGCTACACCTTC.

This clonotype turned up a few times. CDR3 amino acids: CASSLASEGGYGYTF. The CDR3 bases are TGTGCCAGCAGCTTAGCTTCGGAGGGGGGCTATGGCTACACCTTC. This chain links TRBV7-2 with TRBJ1-2; a weak D match, TRBD1 (6 bases). V was clipped by 0 bases and J by 4 bases, with 12 bases between them. The CDR3 covers 15 residues. Per the germline V gene, CDR1 is SGHTA and CDR2 is FQGNSA.

This chain links TRBV10-3 with TRBJ2-3; a possible D gene is TRBD2 (6 bases). The germline V and J ends were trimmed by 0 bases and 2 bases, with 9 bases remaining between them. Per germline, CDR1 ENHRY and CDR2 SYGVKD. CDR3 length: 15 amino acids. The CDR3 spells CAISESGEDTDTQYF. CDR3 sequence (DNA): TGTGCCATCAGTGAGTCGGGGGAGGACACAGATACGCAGTATTTT.

J is TRBJ1-4 and V is TRBV9; no definite D call. There are 13 residues in the CDR3. The germline V gene encodes CDR1 SGDLS and CDR2 YYNGEE. V lost 0 bases to trimming and J lost 8 bases, with 8 bases between them. CDR3 DNA sequence: TGTGCCAGCAGCGTAGCTCTGGAGGAAAAACTGTTTTTT. This translates into CASSVALEEKLFF.

As to this clonotype: One junction end disagrees with the germline gene, perhaps due to a read error. This chain connects TRBV6-6 to TRBJ2-4; 7 positions agree with TRBD2. CDR1 is MNHNY, CDR2 SVGAGI, per germline (reference sequence). The CDR3 is made up of 17 amino acids. The CDR3 region is CASSRPGQGGAINIQYF. The CDR3 bases are TGTGCCAGCAGCCGCCCGGGTCAGGGAGGGGCCATAAACATTCAGTACTTC.

This clonotype was counted ten times or more. The chain joins TRBV20-1 to TRBJ2-4; TRBD2 might be the D (7 bases). This CDR3 spans 17 amino acids. Germline CDR1 is DFQATT and CDR2 is SNEGSKA (reference sequence). Trimming shortened V by 3 bases and J by 7 bases, and 25 bases separated the two germline ends. CDR3 in amino acids: CSASRQALGRGRNIQYF. For the CDR3, the DNA is TGCAGTGCTAGCCGACAGGCGTTAGGGAGGGGTAGGAACATTCAGTACTTC.

This chain joins TRBV7-2 and TRBJ2-5; D might be TRBD1 (6 bases). This CDR3 has 15 amino acids. Germline CDR1 and CDR2: SGHTA and FQGNSA. V shed 4 bases and J shed 1 base, with 13 bases lying between them. CDR3 bases: TGTGCCAGCAGCTCCTGGCAGGGGTTCCAAGAGACCCAGTACTTC. Translation: CASSSWQGFQETQYF.

Many counts were recorded for this clonotype. The chain joins TRBV19 to TRBJ1-2; TRBD1 agrees at 8 bases. CDR3 size: 13 residues. Germline CDR1 LNHDA, CDR2 SQIVND (reference sequence). V lost 7 bases, J lost 6 bases, and 7 bases stayed unmatched. The CDR3 region is CASTLDRVDGYTF. CDR3 coding DNA: TGTGCCAGTACCTTGGACAGGGTTGATGGCTACACCTTC.

This chain connects TRBV11-1 to TRBJ2-5; 7 positions agree with TRBD1. J lost 2 bases, V lost 4 bases, and 10 bases had no gene match. The CDR3 has 16 amino acids. Germline-derived CDR1 and CDR2 are SGHAT and FQDESV (reference sequence). The CDR3: CASSYRTRGSQETQYF. CDR3 DNA sequence: TGTGCCAGCAGCTATAGAACCAGGGGGTCACAAGAGACCCAGTACTTC.

This clonotype has more than one count but fewer than ten. The chain couples TRBV5-1 to TRBJ2-3, with D hard to call. The CDR3 has 13 amino acids. Germline CDR1 and CDR2: SGHRS and YFSETQ. V was shortened by 4 bases and J by 2 bases, with 8 bases between the two germline ends. The CDR3 region is CASSRVLTDTQYF. CDR3 in DNA: TGCGCCAGCAGCCGGGTCCTCACAGATACGCAGTATTTT.

This clonotype was picked up a small number of times. The genes are TRBV19 and TRBJ2-7; 10 bases are a match to TRBD2. Trimming took 5 bases from V and 2 from J; bases not matched to a gene: 6. Germline V lookup: CDR1 LNHDA, CDR2 SQIVND (reference sequence). The CDR3 sequence is 15 residues long. The CDR3 nucleotides are TGTGCCAGTAGTTCTATAGCGGGGGGACCCTACGAGCAGTACTTC. Residues: CASSSIAGGPYEQYF.

J is TRBJ1-4 and V is TRBV7-9; D remains unclear. CDR3 length equals 16 residues. Trimming pared 2 bases from V and 7 bases from J, leaving 17 bases between. Germline V CDR1 and CDR2: SEHNR, FQNEAQ (reference sequence). The CDR3 reads CASSLRQVAGGEKLFF. The CDR3 DNA reads TGTGCCAGCAGCTTACGTCAGGTTGCCGGTGGTGAAAAACTGTTTTTT.

The rearrangement joins TRBV27 to TRBJ2-2; 8 nucleotides match TRBD2. The CDR3 has 14 residues. Per germline, CDR1 MNHEY and CDR2 SMNVEV (reference sequence). After removal of 7 bases from V and 7 bases from J, the junction contained 8 bases not matched to a gene. CDR3 amino acids: CASNPAGVGGELFF. DNA for the CDR3: TGTGCCAGCAACCCAGCGGGAGTGGGCGGGGAGCTGTTTTTT.